The 24 T cell receptor beta chains given below trace back to one sample, sequenced in a study of shared clonotypes between healthy human individuals. Naive-designated CD8 cells lacked CD45RO, were positively enriched for CCR7, and omitted terminally differentiated effector memory CD45RA+ cells. Repertoires were generated with immunoSEQ multiplex PCR, while TCRdb's copy carries only in-frame clones and drops some. This sample has 560,000 or so clones; approximately 96% occur once, and the top ten carry approximately 0.1%. Sample: naive CD8+ T cells sorted from blood. The origin of the receptors is a woman under 40 in good health.

Details on this clone: The same CDR3 also results from other DNA sequences found in this sample. The rearrangement uses TRBV27 and TRBJ1-1, with 7 bases lining up with TRBD1. The CDR3 covers 12 residues. CDR1 is MNHEY and CDR2 is SMNVEV in the germline V gene (reference sequence). Trimming took 6 bases from V and 4 from J; bases not matched to a gene: 2. CDR3 loop: CASSQGGTEAFF. Written as DNA, the CDR3 is TGTGCCAGCAGCCAGGGGGGCACTGAAGCTTTCTTT.

This chain uses TRBV5-8 with TRBJ2-1; D tentatively fits TRBD1 or TRBD2 (5 bases each). V was cut by 0 bases and J by 9 bases, with 19 bases left in between. This CDR3 has 16 residues. The germline V gene has CDR1 SGHTS and CDR2 YDEGEE. In nucleotides, the CDR3 is TGTGCCAGCAGCTTGGGGATGGGGGAGACGGGATTTGAGCAGTTCTTC. This gives the protein CASSLGMGETGFEQFF. The whole variable domain, remainder taken from reference TRBV5-8 and TRBJ2-1, is EAGVTQSPTHLIKTRGQQATLRCSPISGHTSVYWYQQALGLGLQFLLWYDEGEERNRGNFPPRFSGRQFPNYSSELNVNALELEDSALYLCASSLGMGETGFEQFFGPGTRLTVL.

The J gene is TRBJ2-7, the V gene TRBV7-9; the D gene is possibly TRBD2 (6 bases). The CDR3 has 13 residues. Trimming left V 5 bases short and J 2 bases short, with 10 bases between. Germline V CDR1 and CDR2: SEHNR, FQNEAQ (reference sequence). As DNA, the CDR3 is TGTGCCAGCAGCCGCCCGGGGGCCTACGAGCAGTACTTC. Its protein product is CASSRPGAYEQYF.

The genes are TRBV28 and TRBJ2-7; a possible D gene is TRBD2 (5 bases). V gave up 5 bases and J gave up 4 bases, with 18 bases separating them. The CDR3 is 15 amino acids. Germline V lookup: CDR1 MDHEN, CDR2 SYDVKM. The CDR3 nucleotides are TGTGCCAGCAGTCCCTCCGGGGAAAGAGATTACGAGCAGTACTTC. Its protein product is CASSPSGERDYEQYF.

This chain connects TRBV11-2 to TRBJ2-7, with a possible D match to TRBD1 (5 bases). Deletions cut 3 bases from V and 0 bases from J, with 12 bases between. The length of the CDR3 is 15 residues. From germline, CDR1 is SGHAT and CDR2 FQNNGV. This CDR3 is CASSFGAGISYEQYF. The DNA of the CDR3 is TGTGCCAGCAGCTTTGGGGCAGGGATCTCCTACGAGCAGTACTTC. Filled out from reference TRBV11-2 and TRBJ2-7, the complete variable domain reads EAGVAQSPRYKIIEKRQSVAFWCNPISGHATLYWYQQILGQGPKLLIQFQNNGVVDDSQLPKDRFSAERLKGVDSTLKIQPAKLEDSAVYLCASSFGAGISYEQYFGPGTRLTVT.

This chain connects TRBV27 to TRBJ2-7; no definite D call. The CDR3 sequence is 13 residues long. The germline V gene encodes CDR1 MNHEY and CDR2 SMNVEV (reference sequence). Trimming removed 6 bases from V and 8 bases from J, with 17 bases in between. CDR3 loop: CASSPGQTSKQYF. In nucleotides, the CDR3 is TGTGCCAGCAGCCCCGGGCAGACGAGTAAGCAGTACTTC.

The CDR3 sequence is CASSSPQSSGQHVEAFF. CDR3 nucleotide sequence: TGTGCCAGCAGTTCTCCGCAGTCCTCTGGGCAGCACGTTGAAGCTTTCTTT. The rearrangement joins TRBV28 to TRBJ1-1; no definite D call. Germline V gene data show CDR1 as MDHEN and CDR2 as SYDVKM. The CDR3 runs 17 residues. Trimming removed 4 bases from V and 7 bases from J, with 25 bases in between. The full variable domain, completed using reference TRBV28 and TRBJ1-1, is DVKVTQSSRYLVKRTGEKVFLECVQDMDHENMFWYRQDPGLGLRLIYFSYDVKMKEKGDIPEGYSVSREKKERFSLILESASTNQTSMYLCASSSPQSSGQHVEAFFGQGTRLTVV.

The chain joins TRBV5-1 to TRBJ2-3, with D unclear. This CDR3 is 17 amino acids long. The ends were cut back, 0 bases at V and 2 bases at J, with 16 bases in the middle. Germline loops: CDR1 SGHRS, CDR2 YFSETQ. CDR3 residues: CASSLALAGHLTDTQYF. The CDR3 DNA follows: TGCGCCAGCAGCTTGGCCTTGGCAGGCCATCTCACAGATACGCAGTATTTT.

The CDR3 reads CASSLSSIYEQYF. CDR3 DNA: TGTGCCAGCAGCTTATCTAGTATCTACGAGCAGTACTTC. The chain is built from TRBV11-1 and TRBJ2-7; D gene ambiguous. Trimming removed 2 bases at V and 3 bases at J, with 8 bases between. CDR1 SGHAT and CDR2 FQDESV come from the germline V gene (reference sequence). This CDR3 region has 13 residues.

This clone was seen once. The rearrangement uses TRBV7-2 and TRBJ2-7; possible D gene TRBD1, 5 bases. The CDR3 runs 15 residues. Per the germline V gene, CDR1 is SGHTA and CDR2 is FQGNSA. Deletions cut 2 bases from V and 2 bases from J, with 13 bases between. DNA of the CDR3: TGTGCCAGCAGCTTATATCCATGGGGCACCTACGAGCAGTACTTC. It encodes CASSLYPWGTYEQYF.

The chain joins TRBV9 to TRBJ1-1; D not resolved. Germline V gene data show CDR1 as SGDLS and CDR2 as YYNGEE. The V end was cut by 6 bases, the J end by 3 bases, with 15 bases between. The CDR3 has 14 residues. The CDR3 DNA is TGTGCCAGCAAGCCGGGATCGAGCGACACTGAAGCTTTCTTT. Protein sequence: CASKPGSSDTEAFF.

This clone was seen only once. The chain recombines TRBV5-1 with TRBJ1-3, with D unclear. V was pared by 0 bases and J by 0 bases, with 7 bases between. This CDR3 spans 15 amino acids. The V gene's germline CDR1 is SGHRS and CDR2 YFSETQ. Here the CDR3 DNA reads TGCGCCAGCAGCTTGGGGCAGCACTCTGGAAACACCATATATTTT. It codes for CASSLGQHSGNTIYF.

CDR3 coding DNA: TGTGCCAGCAGTCCAGGGACCAGCGAGCAGTACTTC. This encodes CASSPGTSEQYF. The rearrangement links TRBV27 to TRBJ2-7; D tentatively reads TRBD1 or TRBD2 (5 bases each). The CDR3 length is 12 residues. With 5 bases removed from V and 6 bases from J, the gap between germline ends came to 11 bases. Germline CDR1 reads MNHEY; CDR2 reads SMNVEV (reference sequence).

The chain recombines TRBV5-1 with TRBJ1-1; TRBD1 matches 7 bases. The CDR3 spans 14 residues. Germline V gene lookup returns CDR1 SGHRS and CDR2 YFSETQ. The trim removed 4 bases at V and 4 bases at J, leaving 7 bases unmatched. CDR3 nucleotides: TGCGCCAGCAGCCTATACGACAGGGCCACTGAAGCTTTCTTT. Translating gives CASSLYDRATEAFF.

The rearrangement uses TRBV2 and TRBJ1-1, with 10 bases identical to TRBD1. Trimming took 7 bases from V and 4 from J; bases not matched to a gene: 3. Germline CDR1 SNHLY, CDR2 FYNNEI. The CDR3 spans 13 residues. CDR3 nucleotide sequence: TGTGCCAGCATCCGGACAGGGGGCACTGAAGCTTTCTTT. It yields the protein CASIRTGGTEAFF. The whole variable domain, remainder taken from reference TRBV2 and TRBJ1-1, is EPEVTQTPSHQVTQMGQEVILRCVPISNHLYFYWYRQILGQKVEFLVSFYNNEISEKSEIFDDQFSVERPDGSNFTLKIRSTKLEDSAMYFCASIRTGGTEAFFGQGTRLTVV.

The rearrangement joins TRBV6-6 to TRBJ1-1; D unclear. The V and J ends lost 4 bases and 2 bases respectively, with 8 bases between them. CDR1 MNHNY and CDR2 SVGAGI come from the germline V gene (reference sequence). The CDR3 length is 13 residues. CDR3 sequence: CASSWALNTEAFF. The CDR3 nucleotides are TGTGCCAGCAGTTGGGCACTTAACACTGAAGCTTTCTTT.

V gene TRBV2 combines with J gene TRBJ1-1; D unresolved. The CDR3 has 12 amino acids. Germline V gene sequence: CDR1 SNHLY, CDR2 FYNNEI. V dropped 6 bases and J dropped 4 bases, with 9 bases sitting between them. The CDR3 is CASSTGSTEAFF. The CDR3 region has the DNA TGTGCCAGCAGCACTGGGTCCACTGAAGCTTTCTTT.

The chain recombines TRBV19 with TRBJ2-5, with unresolved D. There are 13 residues in the CDR3. Germline V gives CDR1 LNHDA, CDR2 SQIVND (reference sequence). V gave up 7 bases and J gave up 2 bases, with 11 bases separating them. CDR3 in amino acids: CASNRGNQETQYF. The CDR3 DNA follows: TGTGCCAGTAACCGCGGCAATCAAGAGACCCAGTACTTC.

This CDR3 is CASSEGPSYGYTF. In nucleotides, the CDR3 is TGTGCCAGCAGTGAGGGACCCTCCTATGGCTACACCTTC. The rearrangement links TRBV2 to TRBJ1-2; TRBD1 is a possible D gene (5 bases). V shed 3 bases and J shed 4 bases, with 9 bases lying between them. The CDR3 spans 13 residues. CDR1 is SNHLY, CDR2 FYNNEI, per germline. The variable domain in full, completed from reference TRBV2 and TRBJ1-2, reads EPEVTQTPSHQVTQMGQEVILRCVPISNHLYFYWYRQILGQKVEFLVSFYNNEISEKSEIFDDQFSVERPDGSNFTLKIRSTKLEDSAMYFCASSEGPSYGYTFGSGTRLTVV.

The rearrangement uses TRBV7-2 and TRBJ2-1, with 7 bases fitting TRBD1. V trimming: 1 base; J trimming: 5 bases; junction bases outside the gene matches: 8. This CDR3 region has 16 residues. From germline, CDR1 is SGHTA and CDR2 FQGNSA. CDR3 bases: TGTGCCAGCAGCTTAGGGGCAGGGGGTTTGGACAATGAGCAGTTCTTC. It translates to CASSLGAGGLDNEQFF. Based on the CDR3 plus reference TRBV7-2 and TRBJ2-1, the full variable domain is GAGVSQSPSNKVTEKGKDVELRCDPISGHTALYWYRQSLGQGLEFLIYFQGNSAPDKSGLPSDRFSAERTGGSVSTLTIQRTQQEDSAVYLCASSLGAGGLDNEQFFGPGTRLTVL.

V gene TRBV5-1 combines with J gene TRBJ2-1, with 7 bases aligning to TRBD2. Germline trimming cut 7 bases from V and 0 bases from J; bases unmatched to any gene: 16. Germline CDR1 is SGHRS and CDR2 is YFSETQ. This CDR3 spans 18 amino acids. The CDR3 nucleotides read TGCGCCAGCGAAGTGGGGGGGTCCACCGATTACTCCTACAATGAGCAGTTCTTC. The encoded protein is CASEVGGSTDYSYNEQFF.

This chain connects TRBV2 to TRBJ1-5; maybe TRBD1 (5 bases). CDR1 SNHLY and CDR2 FYNNEI come from the germline V gene. CDR3 length equals 13 residues. Trimming took off 8 bases at V and 1 base at J, with 9 bases between the two ends. This CDR3 reads CASEEGSNQPQHF. In DNA form, the CDR3 reads TGTGCCAGCGAGGAGGGGAGCAATCAGCCCCAGCATTTT.

This rearrangement joins TRBV7-6 to TRBJ2-5; maybe TRBD1 (6 bases). This CDR3 contains 17 residues. Trimming shortened V by 6 bases and J by 4 bases, and 24 bases separated the two germline ends. CDR1 and CDR2 from the germline V gene are SGHVS and FNYEAQ. The CDR3 DNA follows: TGTGCCAGCAGTCAAGGGTGGCAGCGACTCAGGGGAGAGACCCAGTACTTC. It yields the protein CASSQGWQRLRGETQYF. The whole variable domain, remainder taken from reference TRBV7-6 and TRBJ2-5, is GAGVSQSPRYKVTKRGQDVALRCDPISGHVSLYWYRQALGQGPEFLTYFNYEAQQDKSGLPNDRFSAERPEGSISTLTIQRTEQRDSAMYRCASSQGWQRLRGETQYFGPGTRLLVL.

This chain links TRBV15 with TRBJ2-2; D uncertain. Trimming removed 1 base at V and 2 bases at J, with 8 bases between. Looked up from germline, CDR1 is LNHNV and CDR2 is YYDKDF (reference sequence). CDR3 length: 15 residues. The CDR3 nucleotides are TGTGCCACCAGCAGAGTAGCAGATAACACCGGGGAGCTGTTTTTT. Its protein product is CATSRVADNTGELFF.